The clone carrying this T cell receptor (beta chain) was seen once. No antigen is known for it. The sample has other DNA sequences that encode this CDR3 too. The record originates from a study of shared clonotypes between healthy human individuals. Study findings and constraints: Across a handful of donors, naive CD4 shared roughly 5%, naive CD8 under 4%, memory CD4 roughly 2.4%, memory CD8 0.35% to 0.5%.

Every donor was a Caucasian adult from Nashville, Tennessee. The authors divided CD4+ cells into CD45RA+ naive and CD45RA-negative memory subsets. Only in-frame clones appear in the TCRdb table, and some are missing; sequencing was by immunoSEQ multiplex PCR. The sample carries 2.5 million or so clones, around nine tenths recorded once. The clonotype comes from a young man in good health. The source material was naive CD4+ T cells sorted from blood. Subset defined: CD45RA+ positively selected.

In nucleotides, the CDR3 is TGTGCCAGCAGCCAGACTAGCGGGAGCTACAATGAGCAGTTCTTC. Its translation is CASSQTSGSYNEQFF. J is TRBJ2-1 and V is TRBV5-4, with TRBD2 matching 12 bases. Germline trimming cut 4 bases from V and 3 bases from J; bases unmatched to any gene: 2. Germline CDR1 and CDR2: SGHNT and YYREEE (reference sequence). The CDR3 loop spans 15 amino acids.